Here is one T cell receptor beta chain with its context. The data were taken from a study of blood T cell repertoires in COVID-19. Overall study: Donors in the United States, Italy and Spain gave samples during acute or convalescent COVID-19. Sample material is recorded as cDNA or gDNA derived from T cells, B-cell-depleted T cells, or PBMCs.

What the recovered Cohort 3 donors had was two negative PCRs, clearance, or symptom resolution. Some clones are missing from TCRdb's copy, which holds only in-frame ones; the method was immunoSEQ multiplex PCR. The sample includes 200,000 to 250,000 clones, 85% of them seen just once. CDR1 SGHNT and CDR2 YENEEA come from the germline V gene. Trimming removed 3 bases at V and 8 bases at J, with 10 bases between. CDR3 size: 12 residues. The TCR was taken from a middle-aged man who had recovered from COVID-19. The chain uses TRBV11-3 and TRBJ1-1, with D maybe TRBD1 (6 bases). The sequenced sample consisted of PBMCs or T cells enriched from blood (not recorded which). The CDR3 DNA reads TGTGCCAGCAGCTTTGGAACAGGGGAAGCTTTCTTT. Its protein is CASSFGTGEAFF.